Shown below are 19 T cell receptor beta chains from a single sample sequenced in a study of Ad26.COV2.S vaccination and SARS-CoV-2 variants. Treatment reported: around 19 received Ad26.COV2.S at low or high dose, single or two shots; a few received placebo; per-sample allocation not given. At day 63 after the first vaccine or placebo injection, samples were drawn. Clones were read by immunoSEQ multiplex PCR, and TCRdb kept only the in-frame ones, dropping some. The sample records roughly 420,000 clones, roughly 90% being singletons. The source was peripheral blood, collected in a trial of Ad26.COV2.S vaccine versus placebo. These receptors all stem from a person aged 18-60 years who received the Ad26.COV2.S COVID-19 vaccine or a placebo.

This chain joins TRBV28 and TRBJ1-2, with D perhaps TRBD1 (6 bases). Deletions cut 4 bases from V and 4 bases from J, with 13 bases between. The CDR3 contains 14 residues. In germline, CDR1 is MDHEN, CDR2 SYDVKM. CDR3 amino acids: CASSSPAGAYGYTF. As DNA, the CDR3 is TGTGCCAGCAGTTCTCCGGCAGGGGCCTATGGCTACACCTTC.

In this sample, this clone turned up once. The chain employs TRBV10-1 and TRBJ2-5; D tentatively reads TRBD1 or TRBD2 (5 bases each). Trimming shortened V by 9 bases and J by 13 bases, and 12 bases separated the two germline ends. This CDR3 comprises 9 residues. Germline loops: CDR1 WNHNN, CDR2 SYGVQD (reference sequence). CDR3 loop: CARGTDSYF. CDR3 nucleotide sequence: TGCGCCAGAGGGACGGACTCGTACTTC.

This chain links TRBV5-6 with TRBJ1-1; D is uncertain. CDR1 is SGHDT and CDR2 is YYEEEE in the germline V gene. V lost 2 bases and J 2 bases, leaving 7 bases between the germline ends. There are 13 residues in the CDR3. CDR3 sequence reads: CASSLQPNTEAFF. CDR3 sequence (DNA): TGTGCCAGCAGCTTACAGCCAAACACTGAAGCTTTCTTT.

This rearrangement joins TRBV30 to TRBJ2-4, with 9 positions matching TRBD1. The CDR3 spans 20 residues. Trimming took 2 bases from V and 2 from J; bases not matched to a gene: 19. Germline assignment: CDR1 GTSNPN and CDR2 SVGIG (reference sequence). CDR3 DNA: TGTGCCTGGAGTCCATGGACAGGGGACTTTATGAAAGGCTCCAAAAACATTCAGTACTTC. Its translation is CAWSPWTGDFMKGSKNIQYF.

The chain has TRBV7-9 and TRBJ1-1; 8 bases are a match to TRBD1. V shed 6 bases and J 5 bases; nucleotides not matched to a gene: 8. The germline V gene has CDR1 SEHNR and CDR2 FQNEAQ (reference sequence). This CDR3 contains 14 residues. CDR3 DNA sequence: TGTGCCAGCAGGCGGGCAGGGGGCCGAACTGAAGCTTTCTTT. It specifies CASRRAGGRTEAFF.

This chain joins TRBV6-6 and TRBJ1-1; TRBD1 is a possible D gene (6 bases). V gave up 2 bases and J gave up 3 bases, with 13 bases separating them. Germline lookup yields CDR1 MNHNY and CDR2 SVGAGI (reference sequence). This CDR3 has 15 amino acids. The CDR3 region is CASSYTGAQDTEAFF. Written as DNA, the CDR3 is TGTGCCAGCAGTTACACGGGGGCGCAGGACACTGAAGCTTTCTTT.

This clone showed up just a few times. The gene calls are TRBV4-1 and TRBJ2-1, with D unclear. The germline gives CDR1 MGHRA, CDR2 YSYEKL. Trimming removed 3 bases at V and 3 bases at J, with 9 bases between. This CDR3 region has 14 residues. The CDR3 coding sequence is TGCGCCAGCAGCCACCTCGCCGACTACAATGAGCAGTTCTTC. As protein: CASSHLADYNEQFF.

The chain recombines TRBV7-3 with TRBJ2-5, with 8 bases lining up with TRBD2. The CDR3 consists of 15 residues. Germline V gene data show CDR1 as SGHTA and CDR2 as FQGTGA. Trimming at V came to 4 bases and at J to 2 bases, leaving 6 bases not matched to a gene. The CDR3 DNA follows: TGTGCCAGCAGCTCGCTAGCGGGCCCACAAGAGACCCAGTACTTC. It is translated as CASSSLAGPQETQYF.

The gene calls are TRBV9 and TRBJ2-7, with 10 positions matching TRBD1. Germline V gene data show CDR1 as SGDLS and CDR2 as YYNGEE. Trimming removed 0 bases from V and 4 bases from J; junction bases left unmatched: 4. The CDR3 has 15 amino acids. CDR3 coding DNA: TGTGCCAGCAGCGTAGAGGGACAGGGGCGATACGAGCAGTACTTC. The encoded protein is CASSVEGQGRYEQYF. Full variable domain (remainder filled in from reference TRBV9 and TRBJ2-7): DSGVTQTPKHLITATGQRVTLRCSPRSGDLSVYWYQQSLDQGLQFLIQYYNGEERAKGNILERFSAQQFPDLHSELNLSSLELGDSALYFCASSVEGQGRYEQYFGPGTRLTVT.

In its sample, this clone was seen a few times. V usage is TRBV14 and J usage is TRBJ1-3; D is perhaps TRBD1 (5 bases). V was pared by 6 bases and J by 0 bases, with 12 bases between. Germline CDR1 reads SGHDN; CDR2 reads FVKESK. The CDR3 consists of 15 residues. CDR3 protein: CASSAGTRSGNTIYF. The DNA for the CDR3 is TGTGCCAGCAGTGCCGGGACCCGCTCTGGAAACACCATATATTTT.

CDR3 in DNA: TGTGCCAGCAGCTTCTCCTCAATCACTGAAGCTTTCTTT. Amino acids: CASSFSSITEAFF. The chain carries TRBV7-9 and TRBJ1-1; D gene unclear. This CDR3 contains 13 residues. Trimming removed 3 bases from V and 4 bases from J, with 9 bases in between. Germline V lookup: CDR1 SEHNR, CDR2 FQNEAQ (reference sequence).

The rearrangement links TRBV5-1 to TRBJ1-1; D is undetermined. The CDR3 runs 13 residues. Between the trimmed V and J ends, which lost 4 bases and 1 base, there was a span of 8 bases. Germline lookup yields CDR1 SGHRS and CDR2 YFSETQ. Here the CDR3 reads CASSGPSNTEAFF. The CDR3 DNA reads as TGCGCCAGCAGCGGCCCCTCGAACACTGAAGCTTTCTTT.

This chain connects TRBV20-1 to TRBJ2-5; D ambiguous. The CDR3 length is 11 residues. Per the germline V gene, CDR1 is DFQATT and CDR2 is SNEGSKA (reference sequence). V was pared by 6 bases and J by 6 bases, with 11 bases between. In DNA form, the CDR3 reads TGCAGTGCCGAAAAAACAAAGACCCAGTACTTC. It is translated as CSAEKTKTQYF.

The chain is built from TRBV27 and TRBJ2-3, with a weak D call TRBD2 (6 bases). CDR1 is MNHEY and CDR2 is SMNVEV in the germline V gene (reference sequence). CDR3 length: 14 amino acids. Deletions cut 1 base from V and 4 bases from J, with 9 bases between. In DNA form, the CDR3 reads TGTGCCAGCAGTTTATGGGGGGACCCAGATACGCAGTATTTT. Translating gives CASSLWGDPDTQYF.

V is TRBV6-5 and J is TRBJ2-4, with 8 positions matching TRBD1. The CDR3 consists of 16 residues. Germline loops: CDR1 MNHEY, CDR2 SVGAGI. V lost 2 bases and J lost 3; bases outside the gene matches: 6. CDR3 protein: CASSYTGGMVKNIQYF. CDR3 coding DNA: TGTGCCAGCAGTTACACAGGGGGAATGGTCAAAAACATTCAGTACTTC.

The gene calls are TRBV5-8 and TRBJ1-5; D gene ambiguous. The CDR3 is 19 residues long. Germline CDR1 reads SGHTS; CDR2 reads YDEGEE. Trimming took off 2 bases at V and 0 bases at J, with 21 bases between the two ends. CDR3 nucleotides: TGTGCCAGCAGCTTTCTATTTTCAGTATCAAGCAATAGCAATCAGCCCCAGCATTTT. Protein sequence: CASSFLFSVSSNSNQPQHF.

About this clone: The sample carries other DNA sequences with the same CDR3. The V gene is TRBV10-3, the J gene TRBJ1-1; the D is unclear. From germline, CDR1 is ENHRY and CDR2 SYGVKD. The CDR3 extends over 12 amino acids. Trimming pared 4 bases from V and 1 base from J, leaving 4 bases between. The CDR3 protein is CAISGQNTEAFF. The CDR3 DNA is TGTGCCATCAGTGGGCAGAACACTGAAGCTTTCTTT.

This clone was found once. This sequence joins TRBV4-3 and TRBJ1-2, with TRBD1 matching 7 bases. V gave up 6 bases and J gave up 7 bases; unmatched junction bases: 11. The V gene's germline CDR1 is LGHNA and CDR2 YSLEER. CDR3 size: 14 residues. CDR3 bases: TGCGCCAGCAGTCTAGATGGGACAGATTTTGGCTACACCTTC. It is translated as CASSLDGTDFGYTF.

For this clone: The identical CDR3 is also encoded by other nucleotide sequences in the sample. This chain uses TRBV15 with TRBJ2-6; TRBD1 matches 8 bases. J lost 0 bases, V lost 6 bases, and 10 bases had no gene match. This CDR3 contains 18 residues. Germline loops: CDR1 LNHNV, CDR2 YYDKDF (reference sequence). The CDR3 DNA reads as TGTGCCACCAGTCCTCGAACAGGGGGAAGCTCTGGGGCCAACGTCCTGACTTTC. Translated, it gives CATSPRTGGSSGANVLTF.